The source of this T cell receptor beta chain is a study of T cells after yellow fever vaccination (dated by TCRdb to 2018 to 2020). Some background on the complete study: Libraries from fractions with low cell numbers were prepared with the SMART-Seq v4 Ultra Low Input RNA kit. Bulk TCR alpha and beta repertoires were sequenced longitudinally to track T-cell clones before and after primary and booster YFV17D yellow fever vaccination. Two healthy male donors, one aged 18 to 30 and one aged 30 to 40 years, made up the cohort. Bulk PBMC replicates and cell subsets were isolated from blood drawn at multiple timepoints before and after both primary and secondary immunization.

Overall results and qualifications from the work: Only a couple of donors were included in the study, so the extent to which the findings can be generalized is limited. Most clones expanded after primary vaccination (96% of CD4 and around nine tenths of CD8) were re-detected after the booster, suggesting that broad memory maintenance occurred. A small fraction of clonotypes showed up in both the CD4 and CD8 compartments, probably as a result of convergent recombination. FACS-sorted repertoires could contain abundant contaminating clonotypes from the bulk population, so computational filtering was required. The secondary T-cell response was weaker than the primary response but faster, peaking on day 5 instead of day 15.

Sequencing was performed on an Illumina NovaSeq 6000. Synthesis of TCR cDNA relied on 5'RACE template switching, a step that introduced a universal primer site along with unique molecular identifiers. Priming of cDNA synthesis was performed from both the TCR alpha and TCR beta constant segments. Library amplification involved two PCR steps, and the second step added sample barcodes and sequencing adapters. Sequencing of libraries was done on Illumina HiSeq 2500 (2x100 bp) or NovaSeq (2x150 bp). On the study's bioinformatics: MIGEC was used to demultiplex reads and collapse the reads into UMI consensus sequences, and MiXCR was used for V(D)J alignment. Using edgeR on replicate PBMC samples, clonotypes were called vaccine-responding if FDR was below 0.01 and the log2 fold change was above 5 up to day 15. Each bulk clonotype received a CD4 or CD8 identity based on whether the sequenced CD4 or CD8 repertoire contained that clonotype at higher abundance. TCRdb's own reprocessing of the public reads used fastp at Q25 and MiXCR and kept productive beta chains. One record per CDR3 amino acid sequence lists the most common genes and DNA. The V and J calls reflect TCRdb's pipeline rather than the authors' work. Present in this sample are hundreds of thousands of distinct CDR3 sequences, around 3.6% of which were seen just once. Around 22% of the sample is held by the ten biggest clonotypes.

This clonotype was counted only a few times. The target of this receptor is not known. No much larger clone exists at a distance of one base, and base qualities are not known. What the treatment or condition label conveys for this sample: live attenuated yellow fever vaccine strain. At every blood-draw timepoint, two biological replicates of bulk PBMCs were collected. PBMCs were isolated from peripheral blood using a standard Ficoll-Paque protocol. TriZol was used to extract RNA from bulk PBMCs, from CD4 and CD8 fractions, and from dextramer-positive and dextramer-negative fractions. From its cysteine to its phenylalanine, the CDR3 spans 13 amino acids. Just the 39-base CDR3 DNA is kept, in frame starting at base 1. CDR1 DFQATT and CDR2 SNEGSKA were looked up in the germline V gene (reference sequence). The V and J ends are trimmed by 0 bases and 1 base, leaving 6 bases between them.

Here the sequenced sample was PBMCs, taken on the day of the yellow fever booster vaccination. The TCR comes from a man aged 18 to 30 who received the YFV17D yellow fever vaccine. The sequence is built from TRBV20-1 and TRBJ2-5; 5 matching bases give a weak D call of TRBD1. CDR3 reads: CSARDDSQETQYF. The DNA sequence is given as TGCAGTGCTAGAGACGACAGCCAAGAGACCCAGTACTTC.